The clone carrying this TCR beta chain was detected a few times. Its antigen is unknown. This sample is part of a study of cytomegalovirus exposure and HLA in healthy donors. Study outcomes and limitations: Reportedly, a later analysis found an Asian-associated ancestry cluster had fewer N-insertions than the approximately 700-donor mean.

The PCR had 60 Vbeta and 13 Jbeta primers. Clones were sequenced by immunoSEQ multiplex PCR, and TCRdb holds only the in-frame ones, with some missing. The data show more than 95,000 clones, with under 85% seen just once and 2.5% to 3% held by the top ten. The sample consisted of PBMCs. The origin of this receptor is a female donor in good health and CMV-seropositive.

The CDR3 sequence: CASSQEEGQGHNEQFF. CDR3 DNA: TGTGCCAGCAGCCAAGAGGAGGGACAGGGGCACAATGAGCAGTTCTTC. The genes are TRBV4-2 and TRBJ2-1; 10 bases align to TRBD1. There are 16 residues in the CDR3. The V gene's germline CDR1 is LGHNA and CDR2 YNFKEQ. The V and J ends lost 0 bases and 5 bases, in that order; junction bases with no gene match: 4.